Below are 27 T cell receptor beta chains sequenced from a single sample in a study of preoperative IRX-2 immunotherapy in early breast cancer (dated by TCRdb to between 2017 and 2020). The library was built by means of the immunoSEQ multiplex PCR assay. TCRdb mirrors the immuneACCESS table, restricted to in-frame sequences. Some clones are absent from its copies; in checked studies, under half trace to an unresolved V gene, and the reason for the others is unknown. The sample data list approximately 96,000 clones, and more than 80% of these were observed just once. 2% to 2.5% of the sample is held by the ten biggest clonotypes. In the paper's terms, the treatment or condition label means: preoperative locoregional IRX-2 cytokine immunotherapy. Sequencing was performed on tumor tissue, taken after IRX-2 immunotherapy. The source is a human donor with breast cancer.

J is TRBJ1-2 and V is TRBV7-1, with a possible D match to TRBD1 (5 bases). TRBV7-1 is labeled an ORF, and its function is uncertain. This CDR3 has 15 residues. Trimming removed 4 bases from V and 3 bases from J, with 15 bases in between. CDR3 coding DNA: TGTGCCAGCAGCTTAGGGGTATCGCGCGACTATGGCTACACCTTC. Amino acid sequence: CASSLGVSRDYGYTF.

V is TRBV28 and J is TRBJ2-7; D could derive from TRBD1 or TRBD2 (5 bases each). V shed 6 bases and J shed 9 bases, with 21 bases lying between them. This CDR3 is 14 amino acids long. The germline V gene encodes CDR1 MDHEN and CDR2 SYDVKM. The DNA of the CDR3 is TGTGCCAGCAGCCAAACCGGGACCTCCGTTCGGCAGTACTTC. Its protein product is CASSQTGTSVRQYF.

The V gene is TRBV14, the J gene TRBJ1-1, with no clear D. The CDR3 has 11 amino acids. Germline V gene lookup returns CDR1 SGHDN and CDR2 FVKESK. V was shortened by 1 base and J by 8 bases, with 5 bases between the two germline ends. CDR3: CASSQVAEAFF. CDR3 nucleotides: TGTGCCAGCAGCCAAGTAGCAGAAGCTTTCTTT.

Concerning this clone: Other DNA variants within this sample encode the same CDR3. The chain couples TRBV5-1 to TRBJ1-2; D perhaps matches TRBD1 (5 bases). Germline values: CDR1 SGHRS, CDR2 YFSETQ. The CDR3 runs to 14 residues. V was clipped by 4 bases and J by 4 bases, with 14 bases between them. The CDR3 protein is CASSLGTGPYGYTF. DNA for the CDR3: TGCGCCAGCAGCCTAGGGACGGGACCCTATGGCTACACCTTC.

The V call is TRBV12-5, the J call TRBJ2-1; D is possibly TRBD1 or TRBD2 (5 bases each). CDR1 and CDR2 from the germline V gene are LGHNT and FRNRAP. The CDR3 is 15 amino acids. The CDR3 sequence: CASSTKGRVYNEQFF. DNA of the CDR3: TGTGCCAGCTCTACGAAGGGGCGGGTATACAATGAGCAGTTCTTC.

This chain connects TRBV12-5 to TRBJ2-1; 7 bases align to TRBD2. In germline, CDR1 is LGHNT, CDR2 FRNRAP. The CDR3 is made up of 14 amino acids. V gave up 2 bases and J gave up 8 bases; unmatched junction bases: 6. CDR3 residues: CASGLLLAVDEQFF. DNA of the CDR3: TGTGCTAGTGGTTTGCTCCTAGCGGTTGATGAGCAGTTCTTC.

The rearrangement links TRBV18 to TRBJ1-1, with 7 bases matching TRBD1. CDR1 is KGHSH and CDR2 is LQKENI in the germline V gene. V trimming: 3 bases; J trimming: 5 bases; junction bases outside the gene matches: 6. The CDR3 is 14 residues long. The CDR3, as DNA: TGTGCCAGCTCACCCTATAACAGGGGAACTGAAGCTTTCTTT. Translating it yields CASSPYNRGTEAFF.

In regard to this clone: The germline gene is not matched at one end of the junction; a read error may be the cause. This chain joins TRBV6-8 and TRBJ2-1; TRBD2 matches 11 bases. Germline-derived CDR1 and CDR2 are MNHGY and SAAAGT. There are 15 residues in the CDR3. The CDR3 spells CAISGSLAGVDEQFF. The CDR3 DNA sequence: TGTGCCATCAGTGGTTCACTAGCGGGGGTGGATGAGCAGTTCTTC.

The chain employs TRBV6-8 and TRBJ2-1; 9 nucleotides line up with TRBD2. This CDR3 contains 15 residues. The J segment lost 2 bases and the V segment lost 10 bases, leaving 9 bases of the junction unmatched. CDR1 and CDR2 from the germline V gene are MNHGY and SAAAGT. This CDR3 reads CAISPSGDTYNEQFF. The DNA of the CDR3 is TGTGCCATCAGCCCTAGCGGGGATACCTACAATGAGCAGTTCTTC.

This clone was found once. This chain uses TRBV19 with TRBJ2-1, with D hard to call. The CDR3 extends over 15 amino acids. V lost 1 base and J lost 6, with 13 bases in between. The germline V gene has CDR1 LNHDA and CDR2 SQIVND (reference sequence). The CDR3 region is CASSIGGGLGNEQFF. CDR3 in DNA: TGTGCCAGTAGTATAGGGGGTGGTTTGGGCAATGAGCAGTTCTTC.

The gene calls are TRBV19 and TRBJ1-2; 9 nucleotides align to TRBD1. Germline CDR1 is LNHDA and CDR2 is SQIVND (reference sequence). The CDR3 is made up of 15 amino acids. The ends lost 4 bases at V and 3 bases at J; junction bases unmatched: 6. For the CDR3, the DNA is TGTGCCAGTAGTAGGTCACAGGGGGCACACTATGGCTACACCTTC. Translated, it gives CASSRSQGAHYGYTF.

This chain uses TRBV5-1 with TRBJ1-3, with a tentative D call TRBD1 (5 bases). V was clipped by 2 bases and J by 4 bases, with 19 bases between them. The CDR3 has 17 amino acids. Germline CDR1 SGHRS, CDR2 YFSETQ. CDR3 coding DNA: TGCGCCAGCAGCTTTAACCCTTCAGGGTCTTCGGGAAACACCATATATTTT. Protein product: CASSFNPSGSSGNTIYF.

The V call is TRBV28, the J call TRBJ1-4, with TRBD1 identical over 8 bases. Germline CDR1 is MDHEN and CDR2 is SYDVKM. With 6 bases clipped from V and 4 bases from J, the junction kept 10 bases outside the gene matches. This CDR3 contains 16 residues. CDR3 nucleotide sequence: TGTGCCAGCAGACGCTCCCCGGGACAGGTTAATGAAAAACTGTTTTTT. The encoded protein is CASRRSPGQVNEKLFF.

This sequence joins TRBV10-1 and TRBJ1-1; D is undetermined. V lost 2 bases and J 7 bases, leaving 5 bases between the germline ends. This CDR3 has 11 amino acids. Germline V gives CDR1 WNHNN, CDR2 SYGVQD (reference sequence). CDR3 DNA sequence: TGCGCCAGCAGTGAGGGGATTGAAGCTTTCTTT. Translation: CASSEGIEAFF.

The chain links TRBV29-1 to TRBJ1-5; D gene ambiguous. This CDR3 has 13 residues. The V and J ends lost 5 bases and 3 bases respectively, with 11 bases between them. Germline CDR1 SQVTM, CDR2 ANQGSEA. The CDR3 loop reads CSVSEGPNQPQHF. The CDR3 nucleotides are TGCAGCGTTTCAGAAGGGCCCAATCAGCCCCAGCATTTT.

The chain carries TRBV6-8 and TRBJ2-7; 14 bases fit TRBD2. CDR3 length equals 16 residues. V lost 7 bases to trimming and J lost 1 base; unmatched junction nucleotides: 6. Looked up from germline, CDR1 is MNHGY and CDR2 is SAAAGT. CDR3 nucleotide sequence: TGTGCCAGCATTCTAGGGACTAGCGGGGGATCCTACGAGCAGTACTTC. Amino acid sequence: CASILGTSGGSYEQYF.

The chain combines TRBV5-1 with TRBJ2-3, with D possibly TRBD1 on 6 matching bases. V was cut by 7 bases and J by 1 base, with 13 bases left in between. CDR1 is SGHRS, CDR2 YFSETQ, per germline. The length of the CDR3 is 14 residues. The CDR3 bases are TGCGCCAGCGGCCCCAGGGGTGGCACAGATACGCAGTATTTT. Amino acid sequence: CASGPRGGTDTQYF.

The chain recombines TRBV30 with TRBJ1-4, with TRBD1 matching 10 bases. Trimming removed 3 bases from V and 5 bases from J; junction bases left unmatched: 9. Germline V CDR1 and CDR2: GTSNPN, SVGIG (reference sequence). This CDR3 region has 16 residues. Written as DNA, the CDR3 is TGTGCCTGGAGGAGAGGACAGGGGGGGATAAATGAAAAACTGTTTTTT. Protein sequence: CAWRRGQGGINEKLFF.

The V call is TRBV7-4, the J call TRBJ1-5; TRBD1 might be the D (6 bases). V lost 3 bases and J 5 bases, leaving 14 bases between the germline ends. The CDR3 runs to 15 residues. CDR1 is SGHVT and CDR2 is SQSDAQ in the germline V gene. The CDR3 DNA reads as TGTGCCAGCAGCTTGGATGGGGGCTCGGATCAGCCCCAGCATTTT. This translates into CASSLDGGSDQPQHF. Supplemented by reference TRBV7-4 and TRBJ1-5, the full variable domain reads GAGVSQSPRYKVAKRGRDVALRCDSISGHVTLYWYRQTLGQGSEVLTYSQSDAQRDKSGRPSGRFSAERPERSVSTLKIQRTEQGDSAVYLCASSLDGGSDQPQHFGDGTRLSIL.

The rearrangement links TRBV9 to TRBJ2-7; D is possibly TRBD2 (6 bases). The germline V and J ends were trimmed by 2 bases and 0 bases, with 15 bases remaining between them. CDR3 length: 16 amino acids. Germline CDR1 and CDR2: SGDLS and YYNGEE. The CDR3 region is CASSVGGPLSSYEQYF. CDR3 DNA: TGTGCCAGCAGCGTGGGGGGTCCCCTGAGCTCCTACGAGCAGTACTTC.

V usage is TRBV6-4 and J usage is TRBJ2-5; D tentatively fits TRBD1 or TRBD2 (5 bases each). Germline V CDR1 and CDR2: MRHNA, SNTAGT. V was clipped by 5 bases and J by 4 bases, with 8 bases between them. This CDR3 comprises 12 residues. The CDR3 nucleotides are TGTGCCAGCAGTTTCGGGGCAGAGACCCAGTACTTC. It is translated as CASSFGAETQYF.

This clone was picked up one time. The genes are TRBV28 and TRBJ2-3, with D hard to call. Trimming left V 10 bases short and J 1 base short, with 9 bases between. Looked up from germline, CDR1 is MDHEN and CDR2 is SYDVKM. The CDR3 has 12 amino acids. CDR3: CATSFRTDTQYF. The CDR3 nucleotides are TGTGCCACGAGTTTTCGCACAGATACGCAGTATTTT.

The V gene is TRBV28, the J gene TRBJ1-2; 10 bases match TRBD1. Germline-derived CDR1 and CDR2 are MDHEN and SYDVKM. This CDR3 is built from 15 residues. V was pared by 1 base and J by 6 bases, with 5 bases of the junction left unmatched. The CDR3 spells CASSLSGQGLDGYTF. As DNA, the CDR3 is TGTGCCAGCAGTTTATCGGGACAGGGGTTAGATGGCTACACCTTC.

This clone occurred a few times. The chain has TRBV2 and TRBJ2-3; maybe TRBD2 (5 bases). This CDR3 comprises 14 residues. Per germline, CDR1 SNHLY and CDR2 FYNNEI. V lost 8 bases to trimming and J lost 3 bases, with 15 bases between them. The CDR3 region has the DNA TGTGCCAGCGGTTGGACTGGGGATACAGATACGCAGTATTTT. Amino acids: CASGWTGDTDTQYF.

The CDR3 here is CSVGTGFLEQYF. CDR3 coding DNA: TGCAGCGTGGGGACGGGATTCTTGGAGCAGTACTTC. J is TRBJ2-7 and V is TRBV29-1; D may match TRBD1 or TRBD2 (5 bases each). The CDR3 totals 12 residues. V was trimmed by 6 bases and J by 7 bases, leaving 16 bases between them. Germline V CDR1 and CDR2: SQVTM, ANQGSEA.

DNA for the CDR3: TGCAGCGCAGATGACAGGGGTTCGGAAAAACTGTTTTTT. Translation gives CSADDRGSEKLFF. This rearrangement joins TRBV29-1 to TRBJ1-4; 8 nucleotides align to TRBD1. The CDR3 runs to 13 residues. The V and J ends lost 7 bases and 8 bases, in that order; junction bases with no gene match: 9. The germline CDR1 and CDR2 sequences are SQVTM and ANQGSEA.

The CDR3: CAWSERSEKLFF. CDR3 coding DNA: TGTGCCTGGAGCGAGCGGAGTGAAAAACTGTTTTTT. V usage is TRBV30 and J usage is TRBJ1-4; D unclear. The CDR3 spans 12 residues. V shed 3 bases and J shed 7 bases, with 9 bases lying between them. Germline CDR1 reads GTSNPN; CDR2 reads SVGIG (reference sequence).